A single sample gave rise to the 26 T cell receptor beta chains below, sequenced in a study of blood T cell repertoires in COVID-19. Sequencing used immunoSEQ multiplex PCR; TCRdb keeps in-frame clones, though not all of them. The sample carries approximately 150,000 clones, approximately 84% recorded once. Sequenced input: peripheral blood. These receptor sequences come from a woman aged 50 to 60 with COVID-19, enrolled during active disease.

The chain is built from TRBV5-1 and TRBJ2-5; D might be TRBD1 (6 bases). Germline V lookup: CDR1 SGHRS, CDR2 YFSETQ. V gave up 1 base and J gave up 2 bases, with 9 bases separating them. The CDR3 runs 14 residues. The CDR3 here is CASSLPDSQETQYF. The CDR3 DNA is TGCGCCAGCAGCTTGCCGGACAGTCAAGAGACCCAGTACTTC.

The chain is built from TRBV13 and TRBJ1-1; D is possibly TRBD1 (5 bases). Deletions cut 5 bases from V and 5 bases from J, with 15 bases between. The CDR3 contains 14 residues. Germline V gene lookup returns CDR1 PRHDT and CDR2 FYEKMQ (reference sequence). The CDR3 nucleotides read TGTGCCAGCAGCCCTCCAGGGTGGGTAACTGAAGCTTTCTTT. Translating gives CASSPPGWVTEAFF.

The chain recombines TRBV9 with TRBJ2-6; tentative D call: TRBD2 (6 bases). Germline V gene sequence: CDR1 SGDLS, CDR2 YYNGEE. V was clipped by 4 bases and J by 2 bases, with 13 bases between them. This CDR3 has 16 residues. This chain's CDR3 is CASSTRERAGANVLTF. CDR3 sequence (DNA): TGTGCCAGCAGCACCAGGGAGCGGGCTGGGGCCAACGTCCTGACTTTC.

The chain uses TRBV27 and TRBJ2-4; the D gene is possibly TRBD1 (7 bases). The V and J ends lost 7 bases and 3 bases respectively, with 13 bases between them. The CDR3 covers 14 residues. Germline V CDR1 and CDR2: MNHEY, SMNVEV (reference sequence). The CDR3 DNA follows: TGTGCCAGCACTCAGGGGGGAGACAAAAACATTCAGTACTTC. The encoded protein is CASTQGGDKNIQYF.

This sequence joins TRBV18 and TRBJ2-7, with 8 positions matching TRBD1. V lost 2 bases, J lost 3 bases, and 6 bases stayed unmatched. The CDR3 covers 15 residues. CDR1 is KGHSH, CDR2 LQKENI, per germline. The CDR3 sequence is CASSPTDRDHYEQYF. CDR3 in DNA: TGTGCCAGCTCACCAACGGACAGGGACCACTACGAGCAGTACTTC.

The V call is TRBV19, the J call TRBJ2-3; 8 positions agree with TRBD2. J was trimmed by 3 bases and V by 5 bases; bases with no gene match: 7. The V gene's germline CDR1 is LNHDA and CDR2 SQIVND (reference sequence). This CDR3 spans 15 amino acids. CDR3: CASSRSGAGTDTQYF. The CDR3 nucleotides read TGTGCCAGTAGTCGTAGCGGGGCAGGAACAGATACGCAGTATTTT. Based on the CDR3 plus reference TRBV19 and TRBJ2-3, the full variable domain is DGGITQSPKYLFRKEGQNVTLSCEQNLNHDAMYWYRQDPGQGLRLIYYSQIVNDFQKGDIAEGYSVSREKKESFPLTVTSAQKNPTAFYLCASSRSGAGTDTQYFGPGTRLTVL.

A single count supports this clone. V is TRBV30 and J is TRBJ1-4; weak D call: TRBD1 (6 bases). The germline V and J ends were trimmed by 4 bases and 3 bases, with 12 bases remaining between them. There are 14 residues in the CDR3. CDR1 is GTSNPN and CDR2 is SVGIG in the germline V gene (reference sequence). The CDR3 DNA follows: TGTGCCTGGACCCAGGGGATAGCTAATGAAAAACTGTTTTTT. This encodes CAWTQGIANEKLFF.

The rearrangement joins TRBV25-1 to TRBJ2-2, with 7 bases lining up with TRBD1. Germline assignment: CDR1 MGHDK and CDR2 SYGVNS. V was clipped by 7 bases and J by 0 bases; unmatched bases: 2. The CDR3 runs to 14 residues. In DNA form, the CDR3 reads TGTGCCAGCACCGGGACAGCGAACACCGGGGAGCTGTTTTTT. It specifies CASTGTANTGELFF.

The chain uses TRBV10-3 and TRBJ2-1, with 12 nucleotides matching TRBD2. V trimming: 6 bases; J trimming: 7 bases; junction bases outside the gene matches: 7. Germline loops: CDR1 ENHRY, CDR2 SYGVKD. CDR3 size: 15 residues. The CDR3, as DNA: TGTGCCATCAGATCTAGCGGGGGGGCCCGTAATGAGCAGTTCTTC. Encoded protein: CAIRSSGGARNEQFF.

V is TRBV2 and J is TRBJ2-5; TRBD2 might be the D (6 bases). Germline V gene data show CDR1 as SNHLY and CDR2 as FYNNEI. CDR3 length: 13 amino acids. V was pared by 9 bases and J by 3 bases, with 14 bases between. The CDR3 sequence is CASTSWGEETQYF. The CDR3 nucleotides are TGTGCCAGTACTAGCTGGGGGGAAGAGACCCAGTACTTC.

The rearrangement joins TRBV5-1 to TRBJ2-2; D may be TRBD1 (5 bases). This CDR3 comprises 14 residues. The V gene lost 0 bases and the J gene lost 4 bases, with 7 bases spanning the gap. CDR1 is SGHRS and CDR2 is YFSETQ in the germline V gene. Here the CDR3 DNA reads TGCGCCAGCAGCTTGGAGACAGTCACCGGGGAGCTGTTTTTT. This sequence encodes CASSLETVTGELFF.

On this clone: Other DNA sequences in the sample encode the same CDR3. V gene TRBV30 combines with J gene TRBJ1-2; D is undetermined. This CDR3 is built from 12 residues. Germline CDR1 is GTSNPN and CDR2 is SVGIG (reference sequence). The germline V and J ends were trimmed by 4 bases and 9 bases, with 15 bases remaining between them. The CDR3 reads CAWKSRIESYTF. The CDR3 DNA reads as TGTGCCTGGAAGAGCAGGATAGAGAGCTACACCTTC. The full variable domain, with the rest looked up from reference TRBV30 and TRBJ1-2, is SQTIHQWPATLVQPVGSPLSLECTVEGTSNPNLYWYRQAAGRGLQLLFYSVGIGQISSEVPQNLSASRPQDRQFILSSKKLLLSDSGFYLCAWKSRIESYTFGSGTRLTVV.

The chain employs TRBV5-1 and TRBJ1-1; D is perhaps TRBD1 (6 bases). V was trimmed by 2 bases and J by 1 base, leaving 12 bases between them. CDR3 length equals 15 residues. Germline CDR1 reads SGHRS; CDR2 reads YFSETQ. For the CDR3, the DNA is TGCGCCAGCAGCTTAACCCTGGGACAGAACACTGAAGCTTTCTTT. Its translation is CASSLTLGQNTEAFF.

Of note for this clone: Its ends do not fully match the called genes, so a read error is possible. The chain uses TRBV6-1 and TRBJ1-6; D is unclear. The CDR3 extends over 14 amino acids. Germline V CDR1 and CDR2: MNHNS, SASEGT. The CDR3 sequence: CASSEAESGRVPYF. The CDR3 coding sequence is TGTGCCAGCAGTGAAGCGGAATCTGGCCGGGTCCCCTACTTT.

This clone has only a few counts. V gene TRBV28 combines with J gene TRBJ1-3; TRBD1 aligns across 7 bases. J lost 0 bases, V lost 2 bases, and 1 base had no gene match. Per germline, CDR1 MDHEN and CDR2 SYDVKM. This CDR3 is 15 amino acids long. Here the CDR3 reads CASSLGTASGNTIYF. The CDR3 DNA is TGTGCCAGCAGTTTAGGGACAGCCTCTGGAAACACCATATATTTT.

This clone is a singleton in its sample. The rearrangement joins TRBV11-1 to TRBJ1-1; no definite D call. Germline V gives CDR1 SGHAT, CDR2 FQDESV (reference sequence). V dropped 2 bases and J dropped 1 base, with 8 bases sitting between them. This CDR3 contains 14 residues. DNA for the CDR3: TGTGCCAGCAGCTTAATAACGGGGAACACTGAAGCTTTCTTT. Protein product: CASSLITGNTEAFF.

This clone has just one count. This chain links TRBV28 with TRBJ2-1; 7 positions match TRBD2. V lost 5 bases and J lost 12; bases outside the gene matches: 10. The germline CDR1 and CDR2 sequences are MDHEN and SYDVKM. The CDR3 sequence is 13 residues long. Here the CDR3 reads CASSNLAAQVQFF. The CDR3 nucleotides read TGTGCCAGCAGTAATCTAGCGGCCCAGGTGCAGTTCTTC.

Only a few counts were recorded for this clone. J is TRBJ2-3 and V is TRBV10-3, with a possible D match to TRBD1 (6 bases). Trimming removed 3 bases at V and 2 bases at J, with 15 bases between. CDR3 length equals 16 residues. In germline, CDR1 is ENHRY, CDR2 SYGVKD. CDR3 DNA: TGTGCCATCAGTGATCATGGGGGCCGCAACACAGATACGCAGTATTTT. Translated, it gives CAISDHGGRNTDTQYF.

This chain links TRBV30 with TRBJ1-2, with 7 bases fitting TRBD1. V gave up 0 bases and J gave up 8 bases; unmatched junction bases: 9. Per the germline V gene, CDR1 is GTSNPN and CDR2 is SVGIG (reference sequence). This CDR3 is 14 amino acids long. In DNA form, the CDR3 reads TGTGCCTGGAGTGTACTGAAGGGGGCGGGAGGCTACACCTTC. Translated, it gives CAWSVLKGAGGYTF.

The gene calls are TRBV6-2 or TRBV6-3 and TRBJ1-1; 9 bases align to TRBD1. The CDR3 contains 14 residues. The V and J ends lost 4 bases and 4 bases, in that order; junction bases with no gene match: 4. The germline V gene has CDR1 MNHEY and CDR2 SVGEGT. The CDR3 nucleotides are TGTGCCAGCAGTTTGACAGGGGGGGGCACTGAAGCTTTCTTT. Protein sequence: CASSLTGGGTEAFF.

The chain carries TRBV14 and TRBJ2-3; TRBD2 aligns across 11 bases. The germline CDR1 and CDR2 sequences are SGHDN and FVKESK. V dropped 1 base and J dropped 1; count of bases not matched to a gene: 4. The CDR3 is made up of 17 amino acids. CDR3 coding DNA: TGTGCCAGCAGCCAAGGGATGACTAGCGGGGGCACAGATACGCAGTATTTT. Translation gives CASSQGMTSGGTDTQYF.

This rearrangement joins TRBV29-1 to TRBJ1-1, with D uncertain. This CDR3 has 12 residues. CDR1 and CDR2 (germline): SQVTM, ANQGSEA. Trimming pared 4 bases from V and 2 bases from J, leaving 8 bases between. CDR3 in amino acids: CSVVLINTEAFF. Here the CDR3 DNA reads TGCAGCGTTGTCCTAATAAACACTGAAGCTTTCTTT.

The CDR3 region is CASSEGGYQPQHF. In DNA, the CDR3 is TGTGCCAGCAGCGAGGGAGGTTACCAGCCCCAGCATTTT. The V and J genes are TRBV3-1 (or the pseudogene TRBV3-2) and TRBJ1-5; no definite D call. Trimming left V 5 bases short and J 7 bases short, with 12 bases between. The CDR3 contains 13 residues. Germline assignment: CDR1 LGHDT and CDR2 YNNKEL (reference sequence).

The chain employs TRBV7-2 and TRBJ1-1; 7 bases are a match to TRBD1. CDR1 is SGHTA and CDR2 is FQGNSA in the germline V gene. This CDR3 region has 15 residues. Germline trimming cut 4 bases from V and 3 bases from J; bases unmatched to any gene: 8. The CDR3 nucleotides read TGTGCCAGCAGCTCAGGTACAGGGGATTACACTGAAGCTTTCTTT. As protein: CASSSGTGDYTEAFF.

The V gene is TRBV5-1, the J gene TRBJ2-7; 9 nucleotides agree with TRBD2. J gave up 2 bases and V 0 bases, and 9 bases lay outside the gene matches. The CDR3 extends over 17 amino acids. Germline V gene sequence: CDR1 SGHRS, CDR2 YFSETQ. The CDR3 protein is CASSLVGRAGGPYEQYF. The DNA of the CDR3 is TGCGCCAGCAGCTTGGTCGGCCGGGCGGGGGGGCCCTACGAGCAGTACTTC.

In this sample, this clone turned up a few times. The gene calls are TRBV11-2 and TRBJ1-5; D perhaps matches TRBD1 (5 bases). Germline V gives CDR1 SGHAT, CDR2 FQNNGV. The CDR3 is 14 amino acids. V dropped 5 bases and J dropped 2 bases, with 10 bases sitting between them. The CDR3 spells CASSGGNGNQPQHF. CDR3 nucleotide sequence: TGTGCCAGCAGCGGGGGGAACGGCAATCAGCCCCAGCATTTT.